One and the same sample provided the 21 T cell receptor beta chains below, sequenced in a study of blood T cell repertoires in COVID-19. The data were produced by immunoSEQ multiplex PCR, yet TCRdb's version contains in-frame clones alone and is incomplete. The sample gives about 45,000 clones, over 80% of which show up once; approximately 5% is in the top ten. Sequencing was performed on peripheral blood. These receptors were collected from a human donor in a cohort sampled during active COVID-19.

The rearrangement uses TRBV19 and TRBJ2-1; TRBD1 matches 7 bases. Germline V lookup: CDR1 LNHDA, CDR2 SQIVND (reference sequence). The V and J ends lost 6 bases and 9 bases, in that order; junction bases with no gene match: 11. The CDR3 totals 14 residues. For the CDR3, the DNA is TGTGCCAGTAGCACTCAACGGACAGGCGGTGAGCAGTTCTTC. Encoded protein: CASSTQRTGGEQFF.

The V and J genes are TRBV27 and TRBJ2-1; 10 bases match TRBD1. The CDR3 sequence is 13 residues long. Germline V gene data show CDR1 as MNHEY and CDR2 as SMNVEV (reference sequence). With V trimmed by 3 bases and J by 9 bases, 2 bases remained unmatched. CDR3 nucleotide sequence: TGTGCCAGCAGTTTCGGGACAGGGGCTGAGCAGTTCTTC. Amino acid sequence: CASSFGTGAEQFF.

The rearrangement joins TRBV6-2 or TRBV6-3 to TRBJ2-1, with 8 nucleotides matching TRBD2. This CDR3 is 19 amino acids long. The trim removed 2 bases at V and 1 base at J, leaving 13 bases unmatched. Germline V gene data show CDR1 as MNHEY and CDR2 as SVGEGT. The CDR3: CASSYGSSGRLRSYNEQFF. In DNA form, the CDR3 reads TGTGCCAGCAGTTACGGGTCAAGCGGGAGATTAAGGTCCTACAATGAGCAGTTCTTC.

This sequence joins TRBV28 and TRBJ2-2; 9 nucleotides agree with TRBD2. The CDR3 runs to 18 residues. The junction had 14 bases not matched to a gene; V was cut back by 2 bases and J by 7 bases. Germline CDR1 reads MDHEN; CDR2 reads SYDVKM. The CDR3 loop reads CASSLIAGAPLGSGELFF. CDR3 DNA: TGTGCCAGCAGTTTAATAGCGGGAGCTCCTTTAGGTAGCGGGGAGCTGTTTTTT.

The genes are TRBV6-5 and TRBJ2-1; D may be TRBD2 (6 bases). CDR1 MNHEY and CDR2 SVGAGI come from the germline V gene. The CDR3 has 15 amino acids. With 7 bases removed from V and 0 bases from J, the gap between germline ends came to 13 bases. The CDR3 DNA is TGTGCCAGCAAAAGGAGGGAGGCCTCCTACAATGAGCAGTTCTTC. Translating gives CASKRREASYNEQFF.

The V call is TRBV29-1, the J call TRBJ1-2; TRBD1 is a possible D gene (6 bases). V lost 3 bases to trimming and J lost 4 bases, with 15 bases between them. CDR1 and CDR2 (germline): SQVTM, ANQGSEA. The CDR3 has 14 residues. CDR3 region: CSVEDRLDSYGYTF. The CDR3 bases are TGCAGCGTTGAGGACAGACTGGATAGCTATGGCTACACCTTC. Combining the CDR3 with reference TRBV29-1 and TRBJ1-2 gives the whole variable domain SAVISQKPSRDICQRGTSLTIQCQVDSQVTMMFWYRQQPGQSLTLIATANQGSEATYESGFVIDKFPISRPNLTFSTLTVSNMSPEDSSIYLCSVEDRLDSYGYTFGSGTRLTVV.

On this clone itself: This CDR3 is also generated by other DNA sequences in the sample. This chain uses TRBV6-5 with TRBJ2-7; 12 bases align to TRBD1. V lost 0 bases and J lost 7; bases outside the gene matches: 7. CDR3 length equals 16 residues. Germline values: CDR1 MNHEY, CDR2 SVGAGI. For the CDR3, the DNA is TGTGCCAGCAGTTACTCGGGACAGGGGGCGGGGCGGGAGCAGTACTTC. Protein sequence: CASSYSGQGAGREQYF.

The chain couples TRBV12-3 or TRBV12-4 to TRBJ2-3; D remains ambiguous. V dropped 3 bases and J dropped 4 bases, with 5 bases sitting between them. The CDR3 has 12 residues. This CDR3 reads CASSFFSDTQYF. DNA for the CDR3: TGTGCCAGCAGTTTCTTTTCAGATACGCAGTATTTT.

This clone appeared a few times. J is TRBJ2-3 and V is TRBV5-4; 9 nucleotides match TRBD2. Germline V gives CDR1 SGHNT, CDR2 YYREEE (reference sequence). The CDR3 is made up of 16 amino acids. The trim removed 4 bases at V and 3 bases at J, leaving 9 bases unmatched. CDR3 nucleotide sequence: TGTGCCAGCAGCCGGCCCGCTAGCGGGAAAACAGATACGCAGTATTTT. Translated, it gives CASSRPASGKTDTQYF.

The chain carries TRBV2 and TRBJ2-2, with TRBD2 identical over 8 bases. V lost 2 bases to trimming and J lost 4 bases; unmatched junction nucleotides: 6. Germline V gene sequence: CDR1 SNHLY, CDR2 FYNNEI. The CDR3 contains 16 residues. This CDR3 is CASSESAGVRTGELFF. The CDR3 DNA sequence: TGTGCCAGCAGTGAATCAGCGGGAGTACGCACCGGGGAGCTGTTTTTT.

This chain uses TRBV5-4 with TRBJ2-2; 16 bases agree with TRBD2. The CDR3 length is 15 residues. Trimming cost V 3 bases and J 8 bases; bases outside gene matches: 1. The germline V gene encodes CDR1 SGHNT and CDR2 YYREEE (reference sequence). CDR3 nucleotides: TGTGCCAGCAGCTCGGGACTAGCGGGAGGGGGGGAGCTGTTTTTT. Translating gives CASSSGLAGGGELFF.

This clone appeared a few times. CDR3 loop: CASSPDRYEQYF. DNA for the CDR3: TGTGCCAGCAGCCCGGACAGATACGAGCAGTACTTC. The chain uses TRBV7-2 and TRBJ2-7; TRBD1 might be the D (6 bases). CDR3 size: 12 residues. The germline V gene encodes CDR1 SGHTA and CDR2 FQGNSA. V gave up 5 bases and J gave up 4 bases, with 9 bases separating them.

The chain recombines TRBV3-1 (or the pseudogene TRBV3-2) with TRBJ2-5, with 9 bases fitting TRBD1. V lost 6 bases, J lost 5 bases, and 7 bases stayed unmatched. The germline CDR1 and CDR2 sequences are LGHDT and YNNKEL (reference sequence). The CDR3 is made up of 14 amino acids. CDR3 sequence (DNA): TGTGCCAGCAGTCTACAGGGGGCAGGGGAGACCCAGTACTTC. It specifies CASSLQGAGETQYF.

This chain connects TRBV4-2 to TRBJ2-1; 12 nucleotides line up with TRBD2. Per germline, CDR1 LGHNA and CDR2 YNFKEQ. V lost 5 bases and J lost 10; bases outside the gene matches: 6. There are 14 residues in the CDR3. CDR3 bases: TGTGCCAGCAGCAGAGGACTAGCGGGGCTCGAGCAGTTCTTC. Protein: CASSRGLAGLEQFF.

The chain uses TRBV19 and TRBJ2-1, with 11 bases identical to TRBD2. Germline V CDR1 and CDR2: LNHDA, SQIVND (reference sequence). This CDR3 contains 14 residues. The junction had 7 bases not matched to a gene; V was cut back by 6 bases and J by 9 bases. CDR3 in amino acids: CASRSTSGSIEQFF. The CDR3 nucleotides read TGTGCCAGTAGGAGTACTAGCGGGAGTATTGAGCAGTTCTTC.

This sequence joins TRBV9 and TRBJ2-5; 8 bases are shared with TRBD2. V lost 0 bases and J lost 5; bases outside the gene matches: 6. In germline, CDR1 is SGDLS, CDR2 YYNGEE. The CDR3 runs to 15 residues. The CDR3 region is CASSVAGTSLETQYF. In nucleotides, the CDR3 is TGTGCCAGCAGCGTAGCGGGGACTAGTCTGGAGACCCAGTACTTC.

This clone was recorded a few times. V usage is TRBV27 and J usage is TRBJ2-7, with D perhaps TRBD2 (6 bases). Deletions cut 0 bases from V and 2 bases from J, with 11 bases between. The CDR3 length is 15 residues. Germline V CDR1 and CDR2: MNHEY, SMNVEV (reference sequence). CDR3 in DNA: TGTGCCAGCAGTTTATCACGGGACTTAACCTACGAGCAGTACTTC. Its translation: CASSLSRDLTYEQYF.

V is TRBV25-1 and J is TRBJ2-7; D gene ambiguous. Germline-derived CDR1 and CDR2 are MGHDK and SYGVNS. There are 12 residues in the CDR3. The V end was cut by 1 base, the J end by 7 bases, with 8 bases between. The CDR3 sequence: CASSELVGEQYF. CDR3 DNA sequence: TGTGCCAGCAGTGAATTGGTCGGGGAGCAGTACTTC.

The chain has TRBV4-1 and TRBJ2-3; 8 positions match TRBD1. V dropped 4 bases and J dropped 6; count of bases not matched to a gene: 15. CDR1 and CDR2 from the germline V gene are MGHRA and YSYEKL. CDR3 length: 17 amino acids. The chain's CDR3 is CASSPLADREVRDTQYF. DNA for the CDR3: TGCGCCAGCAGCCCTCTCGCGGACAGGGAGGTTAGGGATACGCAGTATTTT.

This clone was picked up one time. V usage is TRBV3-1 (or the pseudogene TRBV3-2) and J usage is TRBJ2-1; D not resolved. Germline CDR1 reads LGHDT; CDR2 reads YNNKEL (reference sequence). The CDR3 runs 16 residues. V was cut by 1 base and J by 0 bases, with 10 bases left in between. Here the CDR3 reads CASSQGRRSSYNEQFF. For the CDR3, the DNA is TGTGCCAGCAGCCAAGGCAGGCGAAGCTCCTACAATGAGCAGTTCTTC.

As concerns this clone: Other DNA sequences within the sample encode an identical CDR3. The chain employs TRBV6-6 and TRBJ1-1; D remains ambiguous. CDR1 is MNHNY and CDR2 is SVGAGI in the germline V gene (reference sequence). This CDR3 has 14 residues. Trimming shortened V by 0 bases and J by 0 bases, and 5 bases separated the two germline ends. The CDR3 here is CASSYSELNTEAFF. In nucleotides, the CDR3 is TGTGCCAGCAGTTACTCTGAGCTGAACACTGAAGCTTTCTTT.